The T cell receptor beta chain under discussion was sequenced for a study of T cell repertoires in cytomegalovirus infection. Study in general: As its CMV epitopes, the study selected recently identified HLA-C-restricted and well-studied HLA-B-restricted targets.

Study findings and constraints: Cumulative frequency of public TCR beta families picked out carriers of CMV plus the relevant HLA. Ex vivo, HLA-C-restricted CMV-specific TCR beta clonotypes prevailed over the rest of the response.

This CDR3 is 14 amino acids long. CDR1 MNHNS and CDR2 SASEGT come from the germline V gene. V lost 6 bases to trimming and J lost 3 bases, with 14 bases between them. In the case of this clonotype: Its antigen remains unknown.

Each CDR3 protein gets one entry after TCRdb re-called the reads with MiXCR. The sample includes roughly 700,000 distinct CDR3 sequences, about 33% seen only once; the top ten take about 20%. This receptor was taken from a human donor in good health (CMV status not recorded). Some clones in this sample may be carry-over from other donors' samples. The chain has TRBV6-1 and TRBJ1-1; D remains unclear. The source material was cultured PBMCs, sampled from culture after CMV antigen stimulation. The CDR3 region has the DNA TGTGCCAGCAGGCGAGAGTCGGACTACACTGAAGCTTTCTTT. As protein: CASRRESDYTEAFF.